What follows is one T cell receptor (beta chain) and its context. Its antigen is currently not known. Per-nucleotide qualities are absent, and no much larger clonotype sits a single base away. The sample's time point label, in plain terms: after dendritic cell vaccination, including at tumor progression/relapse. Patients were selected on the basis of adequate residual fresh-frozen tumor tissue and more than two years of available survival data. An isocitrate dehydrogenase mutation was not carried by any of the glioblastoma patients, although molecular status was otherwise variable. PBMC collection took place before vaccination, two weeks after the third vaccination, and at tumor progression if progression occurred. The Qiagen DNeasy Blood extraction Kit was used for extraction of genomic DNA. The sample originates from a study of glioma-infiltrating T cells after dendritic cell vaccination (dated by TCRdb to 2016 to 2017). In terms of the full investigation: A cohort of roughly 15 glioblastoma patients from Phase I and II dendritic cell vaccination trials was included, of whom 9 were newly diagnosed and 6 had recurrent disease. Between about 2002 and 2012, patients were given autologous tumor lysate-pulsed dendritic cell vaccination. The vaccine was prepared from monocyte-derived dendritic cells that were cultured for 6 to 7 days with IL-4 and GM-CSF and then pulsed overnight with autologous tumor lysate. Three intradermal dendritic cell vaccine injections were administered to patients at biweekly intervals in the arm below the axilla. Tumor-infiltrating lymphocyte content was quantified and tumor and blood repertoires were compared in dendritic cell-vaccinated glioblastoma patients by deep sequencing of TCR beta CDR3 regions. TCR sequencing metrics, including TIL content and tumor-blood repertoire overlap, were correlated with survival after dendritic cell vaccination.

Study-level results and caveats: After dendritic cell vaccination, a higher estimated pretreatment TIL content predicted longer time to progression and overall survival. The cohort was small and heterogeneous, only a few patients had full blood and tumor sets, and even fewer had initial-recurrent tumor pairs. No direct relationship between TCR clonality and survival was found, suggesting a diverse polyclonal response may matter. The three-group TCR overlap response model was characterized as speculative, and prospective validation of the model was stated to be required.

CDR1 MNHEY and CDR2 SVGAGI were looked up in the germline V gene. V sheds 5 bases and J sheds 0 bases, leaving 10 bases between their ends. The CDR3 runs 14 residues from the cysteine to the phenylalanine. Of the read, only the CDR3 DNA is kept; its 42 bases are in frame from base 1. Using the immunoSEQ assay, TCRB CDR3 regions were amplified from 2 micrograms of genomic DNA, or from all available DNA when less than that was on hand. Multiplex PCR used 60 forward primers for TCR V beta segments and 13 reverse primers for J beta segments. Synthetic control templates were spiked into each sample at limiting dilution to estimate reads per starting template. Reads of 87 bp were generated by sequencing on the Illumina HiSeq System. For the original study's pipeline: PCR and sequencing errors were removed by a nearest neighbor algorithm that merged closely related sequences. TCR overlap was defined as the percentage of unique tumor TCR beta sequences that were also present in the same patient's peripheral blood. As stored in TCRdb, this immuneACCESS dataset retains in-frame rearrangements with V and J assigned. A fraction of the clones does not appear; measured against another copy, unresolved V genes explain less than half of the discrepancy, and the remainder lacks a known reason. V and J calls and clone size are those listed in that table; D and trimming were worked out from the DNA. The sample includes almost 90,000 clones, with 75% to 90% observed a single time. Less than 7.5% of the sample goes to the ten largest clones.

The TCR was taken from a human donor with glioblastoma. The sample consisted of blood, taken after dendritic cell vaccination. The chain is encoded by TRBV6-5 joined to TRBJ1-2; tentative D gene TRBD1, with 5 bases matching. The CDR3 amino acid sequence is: CASSDTGANYGYTF. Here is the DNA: TGTGCCAGCAGTGACACAGGAGCTAACTATGGCTACACCTTC.